Below are 3 T cell receptor beta chains sequenced from a single sample in a study of cytomegalovirus exposure and HLA in healthy donors. With 60 Vbeta and 13 Jbeta primers, the PCR was carried out. This table comes from immunoSEQ multiplex PCR, and its TCRdb copy is limited to in-frame clones, with some not included. The sample has about 82,000 clones; more than 55% are singletons. The specimen was PBMCs. These receptor sequences come from a woman in her forties or fifties in good health and CMV-seropositive.

The gene calls are TRBV5-6 and TRBJ1-2; 12 positions match TRBD1. V lost 3 bases, J lost 7 bases, and 7 bases stayed unmatched. CDR1 and CDR2 from the germline V gene are SGHDT and YYEEEE. This CDR3 region has 15 residues. This chain's CDR3 is CASSWGTGGLSGYTF. The CDR3 bases are TGTGCCAGCAGCTGGGGGACAGGGGGCCTAAGTGGCTACACCTTC.

This chain uses TRBV30 with TRBJ1-2; D may be TRBD1 (6 bases). The CDR3 is 14 residues long. The germline gives CDR1 GTSNPN, CDR2 SVGIG (reference sequence). V was shortened by 0 bases and J by 1 base, with 9 bases between the two germline ends. In DNA form, the CDR3 reads TGTGCCTGGAGTGTGGGGGCCATTAACTATGGCTACACCTTC. This encodes CAWSVGAINYGYTF.

The chain couples TRBV11-1 to TRBJ1-2, with D possibly TRBD1 on 5 matching bases. V was shortened by 8 bases and J by 4 bases, with 14 bases between the two germline ends. There are 13 residues in the CDR3. The germline V gene encodes CDR1 SGHAT and CDR2 FQDESV (reference sequence). The CDR3 loop reads CASGDPQAYGYTF. CDR3 DNA: TGTGCCAGCGGAGACCCACAGGCCTATGGCTACACCTTC.